The clone carrying this TCR beta chain came up many times. Arm-PCR of CDR3 regions and iRepertoire HTBI primers were the basis on which TCR beta libraries were built. TCRdb called the multiplex PCR reads again in MiXCR, with one record for every CDR3 protein. The sample lists under 500,000 distinct CDR3 sequences, 15% to 20% occurring once. Indicated time point: newly diagnosed GD, antithyroid drugs for less than 3 months. With RNA extracted from PBMCs as input, the TCR library was made. Patient provenance is recorded as an endocrinology department in Xi'an, China. This entry belongs to a study of regulatory T cells in long-lasting Graves disease. The junction had 3 bases not matched to a gene; V was cut back by 1 base and J by 5 bases. The CDR3 totals 16 residues. CDR1 is SGHRS and CDR2 is YFSETQ in the germline V gene. This sample was also put to use in a study of T cells in Graves' hyperthyroidism and ophthalmopathy.

The material sequenced was peripheral blood mononuclear cells (PBMCs), taken at new diagnosis, from a patient treated with antithyroid drugs. V and J are TRBV5-1 and TRBJ2-1; 13 nucleotides agree with TRBD2. This TCR came from a woman younger than 45 with Graves disease. CDR3 sequence: CASSLTSGRAHNEQFF. The CDR3 DNA sequence: TGCGCCAGCAGCTTGACTAGCGGGAGGGCCCACAATGAGCAGTTCTTC.